This TCR beta chain was found in a study of cytomegalovirus exposure and HLA in healthy donors. General study findings and limits: Cytomegalovirus association was listed for 150 or so TCR beta chains. Across donors, most TCRs were seen rarely, yet some public ones were widespread.

J gave up 0 bases and V 5 bases, and 15 bases lay outside the gene matches. CDR1 and CDR2 (germline): SGHTA, FQGTGA. The CDR3 has 19 amino acids. Details on this clone: Its antigen is unknown.

Clones were read by immunoSEQ multiplex PCR, and TCRdb kept only the in-frame ones, dropping some. Here the sample spans approximately 280,000 clones, over 75% being singletons. The clonotype was recovered from a woman between 18 and 30 years old in good health and CMV-seronegative. The chain has TRBV7-3 and TRBJ2-1, with 8 bases matching TRBD2. The sample taken for sequencing was PBMCs. The CDR3 DNA is TGTGCCAGCAGCAGTTATGGACTAGCTCCCGGCAACTCCTACAATGAGCAGTTCTTC. It is translated as CASSSYGLAPGNSYNEQFF. The complete variable domain, with remaining parts taken from reference TRBV7-3 and TRBJ2-1, reads GAGVSQTPSNKVTEKGKYVELRCDPISGHTALYWYRQSLGQGPEFLIYFQGTGAADDSGLPNDRFFAVRPEGSVSTLKIQRTERGDSAVYLCASSSYGLAPGNSYNEQFFGPGTRLTVL.